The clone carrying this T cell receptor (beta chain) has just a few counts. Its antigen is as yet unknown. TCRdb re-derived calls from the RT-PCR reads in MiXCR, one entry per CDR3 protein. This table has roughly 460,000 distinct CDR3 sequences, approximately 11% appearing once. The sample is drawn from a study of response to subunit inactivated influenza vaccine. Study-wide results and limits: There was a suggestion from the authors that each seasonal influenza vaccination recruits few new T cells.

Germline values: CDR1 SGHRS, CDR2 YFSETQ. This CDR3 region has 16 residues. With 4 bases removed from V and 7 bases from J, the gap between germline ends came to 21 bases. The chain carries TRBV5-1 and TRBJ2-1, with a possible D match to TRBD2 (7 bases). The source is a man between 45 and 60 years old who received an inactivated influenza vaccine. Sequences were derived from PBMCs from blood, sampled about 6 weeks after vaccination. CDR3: CASSPGPGGAENEQFF. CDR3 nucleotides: TGCGCCAGCAGCCCGGGACCGGGGGGCGCCGAAAATGAGCAGTTCTTC.